The sequence of this TCR beta chain was determined in a study of blood T cell repertoires in COVID-19. Overall study context: Sources were T cells, B-cell-depleted T cells, or PBMCs; the material itself was cDNA or gDNA.

The assay was immunoSEQ multiplex PCR, and TCRdb's table has in-frame clones only and misses some. This sample has fewer than 200,000 clones, with around 85% found just once. The source is a man between 60 and 75 years old who had recovered from COVID-19. What was sequenced was peripheral blood.

The CDR3 DNA is TGTGCCAGCATAGCTAGAATCCAAGAGACCCAGTACTTC. As protein: CASIARIQETQYF. The chain uses TRBV6-1 and TRBJ2-5; the D is unclear. There are 13 residues in the CDR3. Germline values: CDR1 MNHNS, CDR2 SASEGT. V lost 7 bases and J 1 base, leaving 10 bases between the germline ends.